The subject of this entry is one T cell receptor (beta chain). Its antigen target is currently unknown. No much larger clonotype is one base removed from it; base qualities were not supplied. The entry originates in a study of cytomegalovirus exposure and HLA in healthy donors (dated by TCRdb to 2015 to 2018). In terms of the full investigation: According to a later analysis, the 100 to 150 validation repertoires were produced on the same platform as the 700 or so repertoires of the first cohort. The study aimed to test whether cataloging public T cell receptors could reveal signatures of past pathogen exposure. In addition to the first cohort of approximately 670 subjects, a separate validation cohort of some 120 different subjects was used. To predict cytomegalovirus infection status, the study combined high-throughput TCR immunosequencing, statistical association of individual TCRs with disease status, and machine learning.

Libraries came from the immunoSEQ multiplex PCR assay. The published analysis was carried out like this. A statistical classification framework was developed to diagnose cytomegalovirus status using the catalog of TCR beta chain sequences. TCRdb provides this immuneACCESS table in a form limited to in-frame rearrangements. Some clones are lacking; in checked studies, under half of them reflect an unresolved V gene, and why the rest are absent is not known. Clonal size and the V and J genes are those of that table, whereas D and trimming came from the DNA. Here the sample has fewer than 120,000 clones; roughly 89% occur a single time. The ten most abundant clones make up around 2% of the sample. Trimming removed 5 bases from V and 0 bases from J, leaving 16 bases between the germline ends. From the germline V gene, CDR1 is MGHRA and CDR2 is YSYEKL. The CDR3 holds 17 amino acids from the cysteine to the phenylalanine. Left in the record is the CDR3 DNA by itself, 51 bases read in frame from the first base.

Separate from the approximately 670-subject first cohort, the validation cohort of 90 to 150 subjects was the group to which the donors belonged. Summary of the overall study and its limitations: While some public TCRs were present in many individuals, most TCR sequences turned up only very rarely across donors. In vitro tests confirmed that a few of the cytomegalovirus-associated TCR beta chains recognize cytomegalovirus antigens. A later analysis found that TCRs clustered in the first cohort also tended to co-occur in the 120 or so validation repertoires, with 94% of cluster scores above 0. In both the original and validation cohorts, the classifier was reported to diagnose cytomegalovirus status with high specificity and sensitivity. A total of about 180 TCR beta chains were listed by the study as associated with cytomegalovirus. The authors suggested that the approach could potentially be generalized to other disease states and immunological phenotypes. All 120 or so repertoires were used to score co-occurrence in the validation cohort in a later analysis, because that analysis had no HLA typing for the cohort.

The sample comprised PBMCs. The sequence joins TRBV4-1 to TRBJ1-4; a weak D assignment points to TRBD1 (5 bases agree). The clonotype comes from a woman younger than 30 in good health and CMV-seronegative. Here is the DNA: TGCGCCAGCAGCAAAAAGGGGAAAACTGCAACTAATGAAAAACTGTTTTTT. It translates to CASSKKGKTATNEKLFF.